This T cell receptor beta chain was sequenced in a study of OX40 agonist ivuxolimab in advanced cancers. Overall study context: Dosing consisted of intravenous ivuxolimab at 0.01 to 10 mg/kg every 2 weeks. Whole-study results and caveats: Partial responders receiving 0.1-3.0 mg/kg showed among the lowest clonal expansion.

As concerns this clone: Its target is unknown.

Trimming removed 4 bases at V and 6 bases at J, with 7 bases between. The CDR3 spans 13 residues. Germline-derived CDR1 and CDR2 are MRHNA and SNTAGT. Generated by immunoSEQ multiplex PCR, the TCRdb table keeps only in-frame clones and is missing some. The table has tens of thousands of clones, around 83% seen once. Sequencing used CD4+ or CD8+ T cells sorted from blood, obtained in a trial of the OX40 agonist ivuxolimab. The TCR was taken from an adult with an advanced solid tumor such as melanoma, head and neck, liver or kidney cancer. The chain links TRBV6-4 to TRBJ1-6; D remains unclear. Here the CDR3 reads CASSGGFNSPLHF. The DNA for the CDR3 is TGTGCCAGCAGTGGAGGATTTAATTCACCCCTCCACTTT.